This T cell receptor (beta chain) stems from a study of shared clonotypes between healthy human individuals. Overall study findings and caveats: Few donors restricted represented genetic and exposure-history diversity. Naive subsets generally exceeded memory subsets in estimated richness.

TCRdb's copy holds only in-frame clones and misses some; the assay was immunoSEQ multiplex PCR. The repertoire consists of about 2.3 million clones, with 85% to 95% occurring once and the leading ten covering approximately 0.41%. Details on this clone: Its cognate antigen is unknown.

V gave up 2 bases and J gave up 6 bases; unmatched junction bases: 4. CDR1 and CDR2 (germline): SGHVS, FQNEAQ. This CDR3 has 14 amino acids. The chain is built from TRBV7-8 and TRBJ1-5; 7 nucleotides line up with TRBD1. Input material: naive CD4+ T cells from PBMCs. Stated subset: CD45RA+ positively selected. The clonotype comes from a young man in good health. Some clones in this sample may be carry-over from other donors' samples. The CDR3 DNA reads TGTGCCAGCAGCTTAATCACAGGGGTTCAGCCCCAGCATTTT. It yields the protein CASSLITGVQPQHF.